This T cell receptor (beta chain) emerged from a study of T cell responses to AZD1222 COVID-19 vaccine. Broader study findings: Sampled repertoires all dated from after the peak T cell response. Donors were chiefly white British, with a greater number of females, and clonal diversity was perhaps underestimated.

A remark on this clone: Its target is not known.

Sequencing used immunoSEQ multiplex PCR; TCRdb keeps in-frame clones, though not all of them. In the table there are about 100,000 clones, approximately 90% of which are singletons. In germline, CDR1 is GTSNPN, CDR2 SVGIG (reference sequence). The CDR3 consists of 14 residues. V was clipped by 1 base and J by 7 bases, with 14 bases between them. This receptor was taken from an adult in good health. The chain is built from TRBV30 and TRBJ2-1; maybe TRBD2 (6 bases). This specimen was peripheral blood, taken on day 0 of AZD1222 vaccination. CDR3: CAWSGTGVGNEQFF. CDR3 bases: TGTGCCTGGAGTGGGACGGGAGTCGGGAATGAGCAGTTCTTC. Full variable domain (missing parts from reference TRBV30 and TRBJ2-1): SQTIHQWPATLVQPVGSPLSLECTVEGTSNPNLYWYRQAAGRGLQLLFYSVGIGQISSEVPQNLSASRPQDRQFILSSKKLLLSDSGFYLCAWSGTGVGNEQFFGPGTRLTVL.